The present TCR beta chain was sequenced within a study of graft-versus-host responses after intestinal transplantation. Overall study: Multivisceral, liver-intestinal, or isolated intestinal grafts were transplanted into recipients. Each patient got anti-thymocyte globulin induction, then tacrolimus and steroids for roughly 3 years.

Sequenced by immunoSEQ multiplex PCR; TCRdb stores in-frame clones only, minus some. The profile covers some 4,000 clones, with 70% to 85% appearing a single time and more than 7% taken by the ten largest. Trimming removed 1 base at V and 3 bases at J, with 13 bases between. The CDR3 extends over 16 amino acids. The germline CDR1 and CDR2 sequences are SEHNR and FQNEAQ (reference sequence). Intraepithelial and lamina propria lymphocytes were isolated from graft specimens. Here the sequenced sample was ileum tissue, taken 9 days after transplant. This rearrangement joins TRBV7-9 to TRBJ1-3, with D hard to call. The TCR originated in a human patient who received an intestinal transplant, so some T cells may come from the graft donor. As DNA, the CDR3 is TGTGCCAGCAGCTTAGTGGGCTTAGGCTATGGAAACACCATATATTTT. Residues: CASSLVGLGYGNTIYF.